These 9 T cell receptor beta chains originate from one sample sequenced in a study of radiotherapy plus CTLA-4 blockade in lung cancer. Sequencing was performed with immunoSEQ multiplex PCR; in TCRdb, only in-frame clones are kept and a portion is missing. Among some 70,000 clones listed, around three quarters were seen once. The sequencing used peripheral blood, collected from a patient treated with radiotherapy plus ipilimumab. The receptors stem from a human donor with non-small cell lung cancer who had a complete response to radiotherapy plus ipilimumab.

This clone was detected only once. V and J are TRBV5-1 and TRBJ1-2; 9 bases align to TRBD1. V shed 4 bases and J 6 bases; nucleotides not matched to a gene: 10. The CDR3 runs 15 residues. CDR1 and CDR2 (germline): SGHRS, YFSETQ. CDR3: CASSPETGGIHGYTF. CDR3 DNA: TGCGCCAGCAGCCCAGAGACAGGGGGGATCCATGGCTACACCTTC.

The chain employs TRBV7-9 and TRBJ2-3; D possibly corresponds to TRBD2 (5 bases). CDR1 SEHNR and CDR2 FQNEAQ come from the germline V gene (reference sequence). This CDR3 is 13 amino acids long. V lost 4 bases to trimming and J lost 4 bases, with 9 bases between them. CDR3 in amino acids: CASSSDGADTQYF. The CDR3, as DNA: TGTGCCAGCAGCTCCGACGGGGCAGATACGCAGTATTTT.

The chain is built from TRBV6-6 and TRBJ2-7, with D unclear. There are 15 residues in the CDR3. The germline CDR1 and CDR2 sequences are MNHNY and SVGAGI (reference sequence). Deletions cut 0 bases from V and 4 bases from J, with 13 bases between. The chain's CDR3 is CASSYSRLSPYEQYF. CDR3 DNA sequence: TGTGCCAGCAGTTACTCGAGACTCTCCCCATACGAGCAGTACTTC.

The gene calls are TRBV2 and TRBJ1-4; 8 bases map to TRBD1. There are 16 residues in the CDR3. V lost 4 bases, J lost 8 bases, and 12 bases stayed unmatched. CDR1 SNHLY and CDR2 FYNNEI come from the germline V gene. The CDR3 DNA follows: TGTGCCAGCAGTGCCCGAGACAGGGGTGTTGGAGAAAAACTGTTTTTT. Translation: CASSARDRGVGEKLFF. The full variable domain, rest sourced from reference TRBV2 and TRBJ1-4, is EPEVTQTPSHQVTQMGQEVILRCVPISNHLYFYWYRQILGQKVEFLVSFYNNEISEKSEIFDDQFSVERPDGSNFTLKIRSTKLEDSAMYFCASSARDRGVGEKLFFGSGTQLSVL.

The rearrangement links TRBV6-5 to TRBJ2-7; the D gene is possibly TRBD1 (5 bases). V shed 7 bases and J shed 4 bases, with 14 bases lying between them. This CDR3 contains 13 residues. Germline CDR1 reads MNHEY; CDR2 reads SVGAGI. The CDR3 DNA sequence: TGTGCCAGCAAAGGGGCCCCCACATACGAGCAGTACGTC. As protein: CASKGAPTYEQYV.

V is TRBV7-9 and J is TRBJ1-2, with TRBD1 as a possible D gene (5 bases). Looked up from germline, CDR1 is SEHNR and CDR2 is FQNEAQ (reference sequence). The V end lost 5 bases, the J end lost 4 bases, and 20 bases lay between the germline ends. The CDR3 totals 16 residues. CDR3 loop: CASSRSSGGFGYGYTF. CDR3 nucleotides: TGTGCCAGCAGCCGATCTTCGGGGGGGTTCGGCTATGGCTACACCTTC.

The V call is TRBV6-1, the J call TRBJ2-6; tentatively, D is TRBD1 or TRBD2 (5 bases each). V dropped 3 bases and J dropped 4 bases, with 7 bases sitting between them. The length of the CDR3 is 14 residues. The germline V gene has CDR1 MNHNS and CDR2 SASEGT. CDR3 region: CASSDWGGANVLTF. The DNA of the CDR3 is TGTGCCAGCAGTGATTGGGGGGGGGCCAACGTCCTGACTTTC.

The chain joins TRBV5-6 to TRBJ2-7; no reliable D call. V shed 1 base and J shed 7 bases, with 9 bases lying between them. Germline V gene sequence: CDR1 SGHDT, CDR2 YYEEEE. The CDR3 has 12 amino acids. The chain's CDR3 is CASSLRTIEQYV. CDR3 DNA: TGTGCCAGCAGCTTGCGTACTATTGAGCAGTACGTC.

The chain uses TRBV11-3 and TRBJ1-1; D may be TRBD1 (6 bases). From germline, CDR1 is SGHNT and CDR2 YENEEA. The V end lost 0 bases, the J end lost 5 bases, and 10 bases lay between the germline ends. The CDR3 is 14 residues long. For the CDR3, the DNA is TGTGCCAGCAGCTTAGACGGGGGCGAGACTGAAGCTTTCTTT. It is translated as CASSLDGGETEAFF.